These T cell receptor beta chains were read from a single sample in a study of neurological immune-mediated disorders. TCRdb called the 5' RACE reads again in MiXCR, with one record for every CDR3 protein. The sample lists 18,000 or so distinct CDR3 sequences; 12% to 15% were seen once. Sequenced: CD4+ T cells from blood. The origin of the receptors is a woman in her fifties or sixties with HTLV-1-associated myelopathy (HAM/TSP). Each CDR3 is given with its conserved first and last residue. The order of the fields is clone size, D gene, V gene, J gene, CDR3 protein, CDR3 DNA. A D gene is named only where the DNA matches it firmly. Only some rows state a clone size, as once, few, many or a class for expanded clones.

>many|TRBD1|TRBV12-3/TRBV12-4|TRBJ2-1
CASSLSDRGNNEQFF
TGTGCCAGCAGTTTAAGTGACAGGGGTAACAATGAGCAGTTCTTC
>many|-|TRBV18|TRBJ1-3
CASSRASGNTIYF
TGTGCCAGCTCGCGAGCCTCTGGAAACACCATATATTTT
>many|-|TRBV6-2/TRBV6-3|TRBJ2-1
CASSPGGALDNEQFF
TGTGCCAGCAGTCCTGGGGGTGCGTTGGACAATGAGCAGTTCTTC
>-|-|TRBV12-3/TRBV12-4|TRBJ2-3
CASRIGGAATQYF
TGTGCCAGCAGGATCGGGGGCGCAGCGACGCAGTATTTT
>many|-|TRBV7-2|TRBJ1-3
CASSVTGSGNTIYF
TGTGCCAGCAGCGTGACAGGCTCTGGAAACACCATATATTTT
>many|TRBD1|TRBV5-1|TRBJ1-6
CASSSDRDSYNSPLHF
TGCGCCAGCAGCTCCGACAGGGACTCCTATAATTCACCCCTCCACTTT
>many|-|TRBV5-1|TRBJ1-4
CASSVTPTNEKLFF
TGCGCCAGCAGCGTTACACCAACTAATGAAAAACTGTTTTTT
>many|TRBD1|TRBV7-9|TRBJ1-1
CASSLNTGDTEAFF
TGTGCCAGCAGCCTAAACACAGGGGACACTGAAGCTTTCTTT
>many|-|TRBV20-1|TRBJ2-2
CSAIGTGELFF
TGCAGTGCCATAGGGACCGGGGAGCTGTTTTTT
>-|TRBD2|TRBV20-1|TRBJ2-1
CSAPLAGGGEQFF
TGCAGTGCCCCACTAGCGGGAGGTGGTGAGCAGTTCTTC
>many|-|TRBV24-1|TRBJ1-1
CATMYVGTSIENTEAFF
TGTGCCACCATGTACGTGGGGACATCAATCGAGAACACTGAAGCTTTCTTT
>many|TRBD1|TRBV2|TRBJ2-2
CASRHRGNRGTGELFF
TGTGCCAGCAGACACAGGGGTAATAGGGGGACCGGGGAGCTGTTTTTT
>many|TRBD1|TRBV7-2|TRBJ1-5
CASSLATGKNQPQHF
TGTGCCAGCAGCTTAGCGACAGGGAAAAATCAGCCCCAGCATTTT
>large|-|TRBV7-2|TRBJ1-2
CASSRGFGGYTF
TGTGCCAGCAGCCGCGGATTTGGCGGCTACACCTTC
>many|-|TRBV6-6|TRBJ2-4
CASEPPGETDIQYF
TGTGCCAGCGAACCCCCAGGGGAGACGGACATTCAGTACTTC